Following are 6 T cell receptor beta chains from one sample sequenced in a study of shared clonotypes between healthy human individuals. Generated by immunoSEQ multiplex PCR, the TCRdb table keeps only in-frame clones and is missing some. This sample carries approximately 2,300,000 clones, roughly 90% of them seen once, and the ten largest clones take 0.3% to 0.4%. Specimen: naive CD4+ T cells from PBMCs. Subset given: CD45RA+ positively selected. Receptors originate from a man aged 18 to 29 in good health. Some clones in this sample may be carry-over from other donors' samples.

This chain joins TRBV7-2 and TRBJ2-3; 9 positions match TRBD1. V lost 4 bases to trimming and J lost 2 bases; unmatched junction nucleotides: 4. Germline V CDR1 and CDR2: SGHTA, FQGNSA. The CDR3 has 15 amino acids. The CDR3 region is CASSSWTGATDTQYF. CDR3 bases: TGTGCCAGCAGCTCATGGACAGGGGCCACAGATACGCAGTATTTT.

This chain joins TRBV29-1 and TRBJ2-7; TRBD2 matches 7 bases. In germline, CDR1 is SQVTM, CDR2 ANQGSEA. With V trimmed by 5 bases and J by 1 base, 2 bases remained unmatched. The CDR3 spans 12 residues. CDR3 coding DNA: TGCAGCGTTTCGGGGGGTTCCTACGAGCAGTACTTC. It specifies CSVSGGSYEQYF.

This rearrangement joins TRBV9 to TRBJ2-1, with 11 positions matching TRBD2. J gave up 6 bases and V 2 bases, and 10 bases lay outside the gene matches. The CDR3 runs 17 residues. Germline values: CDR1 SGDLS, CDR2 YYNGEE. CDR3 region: CASSVVTSGSFGNEQFF. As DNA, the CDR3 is TGTGCCAGCAGCGTGGTCACTAGCGGGAGTTTTGGCAATGAGCAGTTCTTC.

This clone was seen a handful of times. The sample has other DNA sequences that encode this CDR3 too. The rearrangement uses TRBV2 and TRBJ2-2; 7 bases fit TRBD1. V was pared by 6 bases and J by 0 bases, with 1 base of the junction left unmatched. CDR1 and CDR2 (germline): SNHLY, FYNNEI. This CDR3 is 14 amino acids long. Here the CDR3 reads CASSGTANTGELFF. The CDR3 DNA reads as TGTGCCAGCAGCGGGACAGCGAACACCGGGGAGCTGTTTTTT.

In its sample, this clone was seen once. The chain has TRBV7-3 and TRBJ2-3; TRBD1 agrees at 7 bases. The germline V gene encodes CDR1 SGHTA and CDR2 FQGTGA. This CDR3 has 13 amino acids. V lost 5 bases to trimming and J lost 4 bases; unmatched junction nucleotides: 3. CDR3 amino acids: CASSPGQSDTQYF. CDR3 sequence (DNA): TGTGCCAGCAGCCCGGGACAGTCAGATACGCAGTATTTT.

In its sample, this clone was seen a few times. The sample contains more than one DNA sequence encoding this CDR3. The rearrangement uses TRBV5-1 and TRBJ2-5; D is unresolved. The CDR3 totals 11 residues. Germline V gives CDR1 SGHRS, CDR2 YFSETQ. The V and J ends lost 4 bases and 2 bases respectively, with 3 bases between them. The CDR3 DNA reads TGCGCCAGCAGCCTTCAAGAGACCCAGTACTTC. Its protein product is CASSLQETQYF.